The 19 T cell receptor beta chains in this list originate from one sample, sequenced in a study of cytomegalovirus exposure and HLA in healthy donors. Both 60 Vbeta primers and 13 Jbeta primers went into the PCR. Libraries were prepared by immunoSEQ multiplex PCR; TCRdb keeps only in-frame clonotypes and omits some of them. The sample carries over 150,000 clones, over 75% recorded once. Sample: PBMCs. The receptors were gathered from a male donor in good health and CMV-seronegative.

The chain uses TRBV25-1 and TRBJ2-2; 7 bases match TRBD2. The CDR3 spans 16 residues. With V trimmed by 3 bases and J by 0 bases, 4 bases remained unmatched. Looked up from germline, CDR1 is MGHDK and CDR2 is SYGVNS. The CDR3 bases are TGTGCCAGCAGTGAGCTTAGCGGGTCGAACACCGGGGAGCTGTTTTTT. This codes for CASSELSGSNTGELFF.

V and J are TRBV5-1 and TRBJ1-1, with a possible D match to TRBD1 (6 bases). The CDR3 has 16 amino acids. V shed 1 base and J shed 5 bases, with 18 bases lying between them. CDR1 is SGHRS, CDR2 YFSETQ, per germline. As DNA, the CDR3 is TGCGCCAGCAGCTTGCTGGGGACGCAACAGGGAACTGAAGCTTTCTTT. Translated, it gives CASSLLGTQQGTEAFF.

The chain links TRBV14 to TRBJ2-5; tentative D call: TRBD1 (5 bases). Trimming pared 2 bases from V and 5 bases from J, leaving 12 bases between. The CDR3 is 14 residues long. CDR1 is SGHDN, CDR2 FVKESK, per germline. This CDR3 is CASSQFVGVETQYF. The CDR3 DNA follows: TGTGCCAGCAGCCAATTCGTAGGGGTCGAGACCCAGTACTTC. The full variable domain, with the rest looked up from reference TRBV14 and TRBJ2-5, is EAGVTQFPSHSVIEKGQTVTLRCDPISGHDNLYWYRRVMGKEIKFLLHFVKESKQDESGMPNNRFLAERTGGTYSTLKVQPAELEDSGVYFCASSQFVGVETQYFGPGTRLLVL.

The chain recombines TRBV5-6 with TRBJ2-3, with a weak D call TRBD1 (5 bases). Trimming left V 5 bases short and J 6 bases short, with 19 bases between. There are 15 residues in the CDR3. CDR1 is SGHDT and CDR2 is YYEEEE in the germline V gene. CDR3 protein: CASRMTVLSRDTQYF. The CDR3 bases are TGTGCCAGCAGGATGACAGTCCTCTCACGCGATACGCAGTATTTT.

The chain has TRBV5-1 and TRBJ1-2; possible D gene TRBD1, 5 bases. Germline V gene data show CDR1 as SGHRS and CDR2 as YFSETQ. Trimming removed 0 bases at V and 2 bases at J, with 5 bases between. This CDR3 contains 13 residues. CDR3 in DNA: TGCGCCAGCAGCTTGGGACAGAACTATGGCTACACCTTC. Its protein product is CASSLGQNYGYTF.

The rearrangement joins TRBV9 to TRBJ1-2; D is unresolved. Germline V gene data show CDR1 as SGDLS and CDR2 as YYNGEE. V lost 0 bases, J lost 4 bases, and 13 bases lay in between. The CDR3 totals 15 residues. CDR3 coding DNA: TGTGCCAGCAGCGTAGACAGTGTAGTAGGCTATGGCTACACCTTC. Protein: CASSVDSVVGYGYTF.

The chain couples TRBV7-9 to TRBJ2-7; D perhaps matches TRBD2 (5 bases). The CDR3 covers 14 residues. Germline loops: CDR1 SEHNR, CDR2 FQNEAQ (reference sequence). The ends were cut back, 1 base at V and 0 bases at J, with 7 bases in the middle. The CDR3 DNA follows: TGTGCCAGCAGCTTAGGGCGGGCCTCCTACGAGCAGTACTTC. As protein: CASSLGRASYEQYF. The whole variable domain, filled in from reference TRBV7-9 and TRBJ2-7, reads DTGVSQNPRHKITKRGQNVTFRCDPISEHNRLYWYRQTLGQGPEFLTYFQNEAQLEKSRLLSDRFSAERPKGSFSTLEIQRTEQGDSAMYLCASSLGRASYEQYFGPGTRLTVT.

This chain connects TRBV29-1 to TRBJ1-2; D is possibly TRBD1 (6 bases). Germline V gene lookup returns CDR1 SQVTM and CDR2 ANQGSEA. V was trimmed by 1 base and J by 5 bases, leaving 14 bases between them. CDR3 length: 14 residues. CDR3: CSVEAQGLKYGYTF. In nucleotides, the CDR3 is TGCAGCGTTGAAGCACAGGGTTTAAAGTATGGCTACACCTTC.

This chain uses TRBV6-6 with TRBJ2-2; TRBD1 might be the D (5 bases). CDR1 MNHNY and CDR2 SVGAGI come from the germline V gene (reference sequence). The germline V and J ends were trimmed by 2 bases and 3 bases, with 10 bases remaining between them. This CDR3 is built from 15 residues. The CDR3 loop reads CASSYRGRDTGELFF. CDR3 nucleotides: TGTGCCAGCAGTTACAGGGGCAGGGACACCGGGGAGCTGTTTTTT.

This rearrangement joins TRBV1 to TRBJ1-1; TRBD1 was called by the table and not checked on the DNA. TRBV1 represents a pseudogene. The CDR3 covers 18 residues. This chain's CDR3 is CTSSQDQGFEGLNTEAFF. DNA for the CDR3: TGCACCAGCAGCCAAGATCAGGGGTTCGAGGGGTTGAACACTGAAGCTTTCTTT.

The gene calls are TRBV5-4 and TRBJ2-1; 7 nucleotides match TRBD2. The CDR3 spans 16 residues. The ends lost 6 bases at V and 9 bases at J; junction bases unmatched: 18. Germline V gives CDR1 SGHNT, CDR2 YYREEE (reference sequence). CDR3 bases: TGTGCCAGCAATATCGGCGGGGGTAGCGCTCCGGCTGAGCAGTTCTTC. Protein: CASNIGGGSAPAEQFF.

The chain employs TRBV6-5 and TRBJ2-3; D is uncertain. CDR1 MNHEY and CDR2 SVGAGI come from the germline V gene. V was shortened by 6 bases and J by 2 bases, with 9 bases between the two germline ends. This CDR3 has 13 residues. CDR3 coding DNA: TGTGCCAGCAGCCCCGACAACACAGATACGCAGTATTTT. It translates to CASSPDNTDTQYF.

The chain couples TRBV6-5 to TRBJ2-1; 11 bases are a match to TRBD2. V was pared by 1 base and J by 8 bases, with 1 base of the junction left unmatched. The CDR3 length is 14 residues. Germline V gene data show CDR1 as MNHEY and CDR2 as SVGAGI. The CDR3 DNA sequence: TGTGCCAGCAGTTACTTGACTAGCGGGGATGAGCAGTTCTTC. This encodes CASSYLTSGDEQFF.

The chain couples TRBV6-6 to TRBJ2-5, with TRBD1 matching over 11 bases. From germline, CDR1 is MNHNY and CDR2 SVGAGI (reference sequence). With V trimmed by 6 bases and J by 3 bases, 3 bases remained unmatched. This CDR3 has 14 residues. The CDR3 DNA follows: TGTGCCAGCAGCTGGACAGGGGGCGAAGAGACCCAGTACTTC. Residues: CASSWTGGEETQYF.

The chain links TRBV10-3 to TRBJ2-3; weak D call: TRBD2 (6 bases). The CDR3 runs 15 residues. Trimming took off 4 bases at V and 1 base at J, with 12 bases between the two ends. From germline, CDR1 is ENHRY and CDR2 SYGVKD. The CDR3 here is CAISGRLDGTDTQYF. In DNA form, the CDR3 reads TGTGCCATCAGTGGCCGACTAGACGGCACAGATACGCAGTATTTT.

The table lists this clone with a count of one. V gene TRBV5-1 combines with J gene TRBJ1-6, with D possibly matching TRBD1 (6 bases). Trimming left V 4 bases short and J 3 bases short, with 17 bases between. The CDR3 is 17 residues long. The germline V gene has CDR1 SGHRS and CDR2 YFSETQ. This CDR3 is CASSPWGPGIYNSPLHF. Here the CDR3 DNA reads TGCGCCAGCAGCCCCTGGGGGCCCGGCATCTATAATTCACCCCTCCACTTT.

The table lists this clone with a few counts. This chain joins TRBV30 and TRBJ2-7, with 10 bases aligning to TRBD1. The V gene's germline CDR1 is GTSNPN and CDR2 SVGIG (reference sequence). V was pared by 2 bases and J by 5 bases, with 9 bases of the junction left unmatched. The length of the CDR3 is 15 residues. This chain's CDR3 is CAWSKPGQGLHEQYF. The CDR3 nucleotides are TGTGCCTGGAGTAAACCGGGACAGGGGCTACACGAGCAGTACTTC.

The chain combines TRBV6-1 with TRBJ1-4, with D perhaps TRBD1 (5 bases). Germline values: CDR1 MNHNS, CDR2 SASEGT. There are 14 residues in the CDR3. The V end was cut by 1 base, the J end by 8 bases, with 11 bases between. The CDR3 nucleotides read TGTGCCAGCAGTGAAGGTCAGGGATTCGAAAAACTGTTTTTT. As protein: CASSEGQGFEKLFF.

This chain links TRBV2 with TRBJ2-2; TRBD2 matches at 7 bases. Trimming cost V 7 bases and J 5 bases; bases outside gene matches: 7. The germline CDR1 and CDR2 sequences are SNHLY and FYNNEI. The CDR3 length is 14 residues. The CDR3 spells CASKWGGETGELFF. The CDR3 DNA sequence: TGTGCCAGCAAGTGGGGGGGTGAGACCGGGGAGCTGTTTTTT.